This is a list of T cell receptor beta chains from one sample in a study of identical twins. TCRdb re-called the 5' RACE reads through MiXCR, storing one row per CDR3 protein. The sample consists of under 350,000 distinct CDR3 sequences, over 8.5% of them appearing once. A further study also used this sample, focusing on yellow fever vaccine responses in identical twins.

The sample comprised CD8+ T cells sorted from blood. These receptors all come from a woman aged 18-30 years in good health. CDR3s include the opening cysteine and the closing phenylalanine or tryptophan. D genes are given only for firm matches. The size field is filled for only some rows; it gives once, few, many or a size class.

D	V	size	J	CDR3	DNA
TRBD1	TRBV6-2/TRBV6-3	many	TRBJ2-3	CASTESGQATDTQYF	TGTGCCAGCACCGAATCAGGACAGGCGACAGATACGCAGTATTTT
TRBD2	TRBV11-1	many	TRBJ2-1	CASSHVGSQTSGGIEQFF	TGTGCCAGCAGCCACGTGGGTTCCCAAACTAGCGGGGGGATTGAGCAGTTCTTC
NA	TRBV10-3	NA	TRBJ2-7	CAISESIHSGLAYEQYF	TGTGCCATCAGTGAGTCGATACACTCCGGCCTCGCCTACGAGCAGTACTTC
NA	TRBV4-3	many	TRBJ1-3	CASSNNRDPGNTIYF	TGCGCCAGCAGCAACAACAGGGATCCTGGAAACACCATATATTTT
TRBD1	TRBV15	few	TRBJ2-5	CATSSTRSTGDYEETQYF	TGTGCCACCAGCAGTACCAGAAGTACAGGGGATTACGAAGAGACCCAGTACTTC
TRBD2	TRBV4-2	few	TRBJ2-1	CASSHNPGSGASYNEQFF	TGTGCCAGCAGCCACAATCCTGGGAGCGGGGCCTCATACAATGAGCAGTTCTTC
NA	TRBV27	few	TRBJ2-7	CASSFLGERGYEQYF	TGTGCCAGCAGTTTCTTGGGAGAAAGGGGCTACGAGCAGTACTTC
NA	TRBV12-3/TRBV12-4	many	TRBJ1-2	CASSLFFIGATNYGYTF	TGTGCCAGCAGTTTATTTTTTATAGGTGCCACTAACTATGGCTACACCTTC
NA	TRBV25-1	few	TRBJ2-5	CASSGPSSEETQYF	TGTGCCAGCAGTGGGCCTTCCAGTGAAGAGACCCAGTACTTC
TRBD2	TRBV5-1	many	TRBJ2-1	CASSPPGTSGREQFF	TGCGCCAGCAGCCCCCCCGGGACTAGCGGGAGGGAGCAGTTCTTC
TRBD1	TRBV12-3/TRBV12-4	many	TRBJ2-5	CASKGQGAQETQYF	TGTGCCAGCAAGGGACAGGGGGCGCAAGAGACCCAGTACTTC
NA	TRBV19	many	TRBJ2-7	CASSIGSYEQYF	TGTGCCAGTAGTATTGGATCCTACGAGCAGTACTTC
TRBD1	TRBV5-6	NA	TRBJ2-3	CASSSTETGADTQYF	TGTGCCAGCAGCTCCACCGAGACAGGGGCAGATACGCAGTATTTT
NA	TRBV3-1	few	TRBJ2-7	CASSQDIGEDRVAEQYF	TGTGCCAGCAGCCAAGATATAGGTGAGGACAGAGTCGCCGAGCAGTACTTC
NA	TRBV12-3/TRBV12-4	many	TRBJ1-1	CASSLGVETEAFF	TGTGCCAGCAGTTTAGGCGTAGAGACTGAAGCTTTCTTT
TRBD1	TRBV14	NA	TRBJ2-3	CASSQTFRDRAGTDTQYF	TGTGCCAGCAGCCAGACTTTCCGGGACAGGGCTGGGACAGATACGCAGTATTTT
TRBD2	TRBV29-1	many	TRBJ2-1	CSPLGLAGDNEQFF	TGCAGCCCCCTCGGGCTAGCGGGGGATAATGAGCAGTTCTTC
NA	TRBV11-2	NA	TRBJ2-3	CASSNRPSSVADTQYF	TGTGCCAGCAGTAACAGGCCATCTAGTGTCGCAGATACGCAGTATTTT
NA	TRBV6-5	NA	TRBJ1-1	CASSYGTPGTEAFF	TGTGCCAGCAGTTACGGGACACCGGGGACTGAAGCTTTCTTT
TRBD1	TRBV15	NA	TRBJ2-5	CATSRKDRVPYQETQYF	TGTGCCACCAGCAGAAAGGACAGGGTACCGTACCAAGAGACCCAGTACTTC
NA	TRBV20-1	NA	TRBJ2-1	CSAQTGHLNEQFF	TGCAGTGCCCAGACGGGACACCTCAATGAGCAGTTCTTC
TRBD1	TRBV4-2	many	TRBJ1-3	CASSPGQGSDTIYF	TGTGCCAGCAGCCCGGGACAGGGTTCGGACACCATATATTTT
NA	TRBV12-3/TRBV12-4	NA	TRBJ2-3	CASRLDTDTQYF	TGTGCCAGCAGGCTAGACACAGATACGCAGTATTTT
TRBD2	TRBV7-8	many	TRBJ2-2	CASSAQTSVGTGELFF	TGTGCCAGCAGCGCCCAAACTAGCGTTGGGACCGGGGAGCTGTTTTTT
TRBD2	TRBV18	few	TRBJ2-4	CASSPETFGGKNIQYF	TGTGCCAGCTCACCAGAAACGTTCGGGGGGAAAAACATTCAGTACTTC
NA	TRBV20-1	few	TRBJ2-1	CSASLASQITYNEQFF	TGCAGTGCTAGTTTGGCTTCCCAAATTACCTACAATGAGCAGTTCTTC
TRBD1	TRBV30	NA	TRBJ2-2	CAWMGGSEQGDTGELFF	TGTGCCTGGATGGGCGGATCCGAACAGGGGGATACCGGGGAGCTGTTTTTT
NA	TRBV27	many	TRBJ2-7	CASSLFQSEQYF	TGTGCCAGCAGTTTATTCCAGTCCGAGCAGTACTTC
NA	TRBV12-3/TRBV12-4	many	TRBJ2-7	CASSAQEGIYEQYF	TGTGCCAGCAGCGCCCAAGAGGGCATCTACGAGCAGTACTTC
NA	TRBV24-1	many	TRBJ2-2	CATGRSHTGELFF	TGTGCCACCGGGCGGAGTCACACCGGGGAGCTGTTTTTT
NA	TRBV12-5	few	TRBJ1-1	CASGLAEGTEAFF	TGTGCTAGTGGTTTAGCTGAAGGGACTGAAGCTTTCTTT
TRBD2	TRBV19	NA	TRBJ2-4	CAGETSGKNIQYF	TGTGCCGGGGAGACTAGCGGTAAAAACATTCAGTACTTC
NA	TRBV6-4	many	TRBJ2-1	CASSDEISSYNEQFF	TGTGCCAGCAGTGACGAAATAAGCTCCTACAATGAGCAGTTCTTC
NA	TRBV7-8	NA	TRBJ1-2	CASSLGLPPNYGYTF	TGTGCCAGCAGCCTGGGCCTACCTCCTAACTATGGCTACACCTTC
TRBD1	TRBV7-8	few	TRBJ2-7	CASSPGQGPSYEQYF	TGTGCCAGCAGCCCTGGACAGGGGCCATCCTACGAGCAGTACTTC
NA	TRBV11-2	few	TRBJ2-1	CASSLAPRLYNEQFF	TGTGCCAGCAGCTTAGCCCCGAGGCTGTACAATGAGCAGTTCTTC
TRBD1	TRBV7-9	NA	TRBJ2-5	CASSLGQGAEETQYF	TGTGCCAGCAGCTTAGGGCAGGGGGCGGAGGAGACCCAGTACTTC
NA	TRBV6-1	NA	TRBJ2-3	CASRSFSGGRTDTQYF	TGTGCCAGCAGGAGTTTCAGTGGGGGGAGAACAGATACGCAGTATTTT
NA	TRBV28	NA	TRBJ2-3	CASDDGTDTQYF	TGTGCCAGCGATGACGGAACAGATACGCAGTATTTT
NA	TRBV2	few	TRBJ1-1	CASRSMIENTEAFF	TGTGCCAGCCGTAGTATGATAGAGAACACTGAAGCTTTCTTT